Presented here are 14 T cell receptor beta chains from one specimen sequenced in a study of cytomegalovirus exposure and HLA in healthy donors. 60 Vbeta and 13 Jbeta primers were used in PCR. Libraries were prepared by immunoSEQ multiplex PCR; TCRdb keeps only in-frame clonotypes and omits some of them. The table lists approximately 170,000 clones, approximately 80% of them singletons. Sequencing was performed on PBMCs. These receptors were collected from a woman aged 40 to 50 in good health and CMV-seropositive.

The V gene is TRBV4-2, the J gene TRBJ1-2; 8 bases align to TRBD1. The ends lost 0 bases at V and 4 bases at J; junction bases unmatched: 7. There are 16 residues in the CDR3. Germline values: CDR1 LGHNA, CDR2 YNFKEQ. CDR3 residues: CASSQDPGQGLYGYTF. The CDR3 nucleotides are TGTGCCAGCAGCCAAGATCCAGGACAGGGCCTCTATGGCTACACCTTC.

This clone was found a few times. The CDR3 DNA sequence: TGTGCTAGTGGTTTTAGGGGGTCTACTAATCAGCCCCAGCATTTT. Protein sequence: CASGFRGSTNQPQHF. The chain joins TRBV12-5 to TRBJ1-5; tentative D call: TRBD1 (6 bases). Germline assignment: CDR1 LGHNT and CDR2 FRNRAP. This CDR3 has 15 amino acids. The V end was cut by 3 bases, the J end by 4 bases, with 13 bases between.

The chain combines TRBV27 with TRBJ2-2; no clear D gene. The V gene's germline CDR1 is MNHEY and CDR2 SMNVEV (reference sequence). V lost 4 bases to trimming and J lost 3 bases, with 12 bases between them. The CDR3 is 15 residues long. The CDR3 nucleotides are TGTGCCAGCAGTTCGATGATAGGAGACACCGGGGAGCTGTTTTTT. Translated: CASSSMIGDTGELFF.

The rearrangement joins TRBV29-1 to TRBJ2-3; D is possibly TRBD1 (5 bases). Germline assignment: CDR1 SQVTM and CDR2 ANQGSEA. The CDR3 is 14 residues long. V lost 6 bases to trimming and J lost 4 bases, with 17 bases between them. The CDR3 loop reads CSVRAGAAADTQYF. The DNA of the CDR3 is TGCAGCGTCCGGGCTGGGGCGGCGGCAGATACGCAGTATTTT.

This chain links TRBV30 with TRBJ1-2; D is unresolved. Germline V lookup: CDR1 GTSNPN, CDR2 SVGIG (reference sequence). Trimming stripped 1 base from V and 1 base from J, with 10 bases between. The CDR3 is 14 residues long. CDR3 DNA sequence: TGTGCCTGGAGTGGGCAGCGAGATAACTATGGCTACACCTTC. Residues: CAWSGQRDNYGYTF.

The chain is built from TRBV4-3 and TRBJ1-1, with D unclear. CDR3 length equals 15 residues. Germline V gene lookup returns CDR1 LGHNA and CDR2 YSLEER. Trimming stripped 0 bases from V and 0 bases from J, with 8 bases between. The CDR3 DNA reads as TGCGCCAGCAGCCAAGATCGTCGGGTGAACACTGAAGCTTTCTTT. Amino acids: CASSQDRRVNTEAFF.

This chain connects TRBV7-2 to TRBJ1-1; D is perhaps TRBD1 (5 bases). There are 14 residues in the CDR3. Germline-derived CDR1 and CDR2 are SGHTA and FQGNSA. V lost 2 bases to trimming and J lost 4 bases, with 11 bases between them. The CDR3 nucleotides read TGTGCCAGCAGCTTATACGCGGGGGTCACTGAAGCTTTCTTT. This encodes CASSLYAGVTEAFF.

The rearrangement links TRBV4-1 to TRBJ2-3; 9 nucleotides match TRBD2. After removal of 3 bases from V and 2 bases from J, the junction contained 9 bases not matched to a gene. CDR1 MGHRA and CDR2 YSYEKL come from the germline V gene. The CDR3 has 17 residues. The CDR3 here is CASSQDDSSGDTDTQYF. For the CDR3, the DNA is TGCGCCAGCAGCCAGGATGATTCTAGCGGGGACACAGATACGCAGTATTTT.

The sample holds a few counts of this clone. This chain connects TRBV6-5 to TRBJ1-6, with TRBD1 as a possible D gene (6 bases). Germline values: CDR1 MNHEY, CDR2 SVGAGI. The germline V and J ends were trimmed by 6 bases and 4 bases, with 13 bases remaining between them. This CDR3 region has 15 residues. For the CDR3, the DNA is TGTGCCAGCAGACCAGGGGATATTTATAATTCACCCCTCCACTTT. Translating gives CASRPGDIYNSPLHF.

The rearrangement links TRBV4-1 to TRBJ1-3; a weak D match, TRBD1 (6 bases). The germline gives CDR1 MGHRA, CDR2 YSYEKL. The CDR3 loop spans 17 amino acids. Deletions cut 1 base from V and 1 base from J, with 14 bases between. The CDR3 spells CASSQVSRTESGNTIYF. The CDR3 nucleotides are TGCGCCAGCAGCCAAGTTAGTAGGACAGAATCTGGAAACACCATATATTTT.

This clone was observed a few times. The chain combines TRBV6-5 with TRBJ2-2, with a possible D match to TRBD2 (5 bases). This CDR3 is 15 amino acids long. Trimming shortened V by 3 bases and J by 4 bases, and 12 bases separated the two germline ends. The germline V gene encodes CDR1 MNHEY and CDR2 SVGAGI. The CDR3 region has the DNA TGTGCCAGCAGTTATTCGGGGTTTAGCACCGGGGAGCTGTTTTTT. It translates to CASSYSGFSTGELFF.

The J gene is TRBJ1-4, the V gene TRBV11-1; 8 bases match TRBD1. This CDR3 contains 16 residues. Per germline, CDR1 SGHAT and CDR2 FQDESV (reference sequence). Trimming removed 3 bases from V and 0 bases from J; junction bases left unmatched: 3. CDR3 in DNA: TGTGCCAGCAGCTTGGGACAGGCCGCAACTAATGAAAAACTGTTTTTT. This translates into CASSLGQAATNEKLFF.

The V and J genes are TRBV11-2 and TRBJ2-3; tentatively, D is TRBD2 (6 bases). Germline lookup yields CDR1 SGHAT and CDR2 FQNNGV. V was pared by 4 bases and J by 4 bases, with 21 bases between. The CDR3 totals 17 residues. CDR3 DNA: TGTGCCAGCAGCTATTGGGAGGTAGGGGTTCTGGCAGATACGCAGTATTTT. Protein product: CASSYWEVGVLADTQYF.

V and J are TRBV30 and TRBJ1-1; possibly TRBD1 for D (6 bases). Germline CDR1 GTSNPN, CDR2 SVGIG (reference sequence). The CDR3 totals 14 residues. Trimming cost V 0 bases and J 6 bases, with 14 bases left between them. CDR3 region: CAWSVQGILAEAFF. The CDR3 bases are TGTGCCTGGAGTGTACAGGGAATTTTAGCTGAAGCTTTCTTT.